This T cell receptor beta chain was identified in a study of cytomegalovirus exposure and HLA in healthy donors. The primer mix had 60 Vbeta and 13 Jbeta primers. Sequenced by immunoSEQ multiplex PCR; TCRdb stores in-frame clones only, minus some. The sample carries about 200,000 clones, 82% recorded once. CDR3 length: 18 amino acids. V dropped 4 bases and J dropped 1; count of bases not matched to a gene: 11. The germline gives CDR1 SGDLS, CDR2 YYNGEE. Material for sequencing was PBMCs. The receptor was derived from a middle-aged man in good health and CMV-seropositive. The J gene is TRBJ2-5, the V gene TRBV9, with 12 bases that match TRBD2. The CDR3 loop reads CASSLGLAGVAFQETQYF. As DNA, the CDR3 is TGTGCCAGCAGCTTGGGACTAGCGGGCGTAGCATTCCAAGAGACCCAGTACTTC.